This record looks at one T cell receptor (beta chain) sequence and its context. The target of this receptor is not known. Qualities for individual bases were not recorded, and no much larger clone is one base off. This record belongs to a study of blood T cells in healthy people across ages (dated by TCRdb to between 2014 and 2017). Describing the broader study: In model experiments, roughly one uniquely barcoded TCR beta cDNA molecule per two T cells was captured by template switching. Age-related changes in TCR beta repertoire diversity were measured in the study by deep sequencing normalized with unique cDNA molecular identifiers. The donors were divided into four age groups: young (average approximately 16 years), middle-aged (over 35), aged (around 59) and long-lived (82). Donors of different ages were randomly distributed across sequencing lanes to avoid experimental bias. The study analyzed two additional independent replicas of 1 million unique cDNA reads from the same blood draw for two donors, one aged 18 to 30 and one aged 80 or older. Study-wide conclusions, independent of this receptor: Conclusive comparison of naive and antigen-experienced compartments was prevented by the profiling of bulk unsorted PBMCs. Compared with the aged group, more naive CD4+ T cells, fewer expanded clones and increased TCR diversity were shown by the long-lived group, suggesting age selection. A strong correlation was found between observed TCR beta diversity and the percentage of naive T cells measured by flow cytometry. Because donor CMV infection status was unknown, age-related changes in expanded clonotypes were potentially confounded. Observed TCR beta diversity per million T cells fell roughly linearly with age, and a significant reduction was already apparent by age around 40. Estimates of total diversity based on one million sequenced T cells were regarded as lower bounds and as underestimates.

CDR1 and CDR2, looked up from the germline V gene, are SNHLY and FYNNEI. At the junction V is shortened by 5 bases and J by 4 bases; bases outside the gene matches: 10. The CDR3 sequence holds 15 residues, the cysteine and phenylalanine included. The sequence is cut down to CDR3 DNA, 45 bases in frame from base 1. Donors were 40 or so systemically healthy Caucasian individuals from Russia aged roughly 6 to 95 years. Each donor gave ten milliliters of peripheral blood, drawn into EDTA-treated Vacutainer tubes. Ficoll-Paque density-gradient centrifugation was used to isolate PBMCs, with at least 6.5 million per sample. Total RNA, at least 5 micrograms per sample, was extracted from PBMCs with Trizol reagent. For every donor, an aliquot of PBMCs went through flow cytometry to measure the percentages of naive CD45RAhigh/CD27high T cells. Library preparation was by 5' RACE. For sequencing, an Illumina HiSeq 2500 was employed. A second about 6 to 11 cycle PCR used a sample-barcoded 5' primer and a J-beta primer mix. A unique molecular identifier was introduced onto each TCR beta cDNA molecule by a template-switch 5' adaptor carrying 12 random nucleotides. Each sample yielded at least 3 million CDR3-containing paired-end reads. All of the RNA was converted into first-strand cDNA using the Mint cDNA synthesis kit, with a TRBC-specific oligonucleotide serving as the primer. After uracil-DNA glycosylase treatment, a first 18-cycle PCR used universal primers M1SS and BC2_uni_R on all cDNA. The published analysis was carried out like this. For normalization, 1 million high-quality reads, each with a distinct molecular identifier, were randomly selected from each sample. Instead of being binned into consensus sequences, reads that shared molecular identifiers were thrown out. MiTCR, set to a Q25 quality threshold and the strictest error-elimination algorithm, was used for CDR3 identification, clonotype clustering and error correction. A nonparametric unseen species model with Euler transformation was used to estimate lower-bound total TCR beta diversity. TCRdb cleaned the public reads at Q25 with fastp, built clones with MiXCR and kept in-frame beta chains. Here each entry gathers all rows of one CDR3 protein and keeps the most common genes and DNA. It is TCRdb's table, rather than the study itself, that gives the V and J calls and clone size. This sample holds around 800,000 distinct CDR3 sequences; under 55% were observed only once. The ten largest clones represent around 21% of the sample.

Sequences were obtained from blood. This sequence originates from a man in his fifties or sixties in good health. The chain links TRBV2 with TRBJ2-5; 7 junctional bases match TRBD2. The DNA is TGTGCCAGCAGTATGGGGGGGGGGAGTGGAGAGACCCAGTACTTC. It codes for CASSMGGGSGETQYF.